The next 27 T cell receptor beta chains were all read from a single sample in a study of T cells in Graves' hyperthyroidism and ophthalmopathy. TCR beta CDR3 regions were amplified from RNA transcripts. Primed by the HTBI set, a first-round RT-PCR was run on the TCR CDR3. TCRdb analysed the multiplex PCR reads with MiXCR anew, one entry per CDR3 protein. This table holds over 400,000 distinct CDR3 sequences, roughly 14% found once. Sequencing input: blood. The receptors shown here come from a man aged 18 to 29 with Graves' ophthalmopathy.

This clonotype came up a few times. A single base separates this from a much larger clone, so it may be a read error. The chain uses TRBV7-9 and TRBJ2-2; the D gene is possibly TRBD2 (5 bases). Trimming removed 1 base from V and 10 bases from J, with 10 bases in between. CDR1 is SEHNR and CDR2 is FQNEAQ in the germline V gene (reference sequence). This CDR3 is 13 amino acids long. The CDR3 DNA reads TGTGCCAGCAGCTTAGTGGACTCCGAGGAGCTGTTTTTT. Encoded protein: CASSLVDSEELFF.

In its sample, this clonotype was seen many times. The chain links TRBV5-1 to TRBJ2-1; D is ambiguous. CDR1 SGHRS and CDR2 YFSETQ come from the germline V gene. V shed 0 bases and J shed 8 bases, with 15 bases lying between them. The CDR3 is 15 amino acids. Written as DNA, the CDR3 is TGCGCCAGCAGCTTGGGGGTGGCTTCGATCGATGAGCAGTTCTTC. It specifies CASSLGVASIDEQFF.

This clonotype has ten or more counts. The rearrangement links TRBV24-1 to TRBJ2-1; 14 positions match TRBD2. The CDR3 is 17 residues long. V dropped 9 bases and J dropped 10; count of bases not matched to a gene: 16. Germline-derived CDR1 and CDR2 are KGHDR and SFDVKD. The CDR3 is CATSGTSGSSGYGEQFF. The CDR3 coding sequence is TGTGCCACCTCCGGGACTAGCGGGAGTTCAGGGTATGGGGAGCAGTTCTTC.

This clonotype was counted many times. The chain joins TRBV3-1 to TRBJ1-5; D gene ambiguous. The V and J ends lost 0 bases and 10 bases respectively, with 16 bases between them. Germline CDR1 reads LGHDT; CDR2 reads YNNKEL (reference sequence). The CDR3 runs 15 residues. The CDR3: CASSQDRQSLYPQHF. CDR3 bases: TGTGCCAGCAGCCAAGACCGACAATCCTTATACCCCCAGCATTTT.

This clonotype was counted between two and nine times. The chain is built from TRBV7-6 and TRBJ1-1; tentatively, D is TRBD1 (6 bases). The CDR3 runs to 14 residues. Germline CDR1 and CDR2: SGHVS and FNYEAQ. V lost 2 bases and J lost 1, with 8 bases in between. The CDR3, as DNA: TGTGCCAGCAGCTTACACAGGGCGAACACTGAAGCTTTCTTT. This codes for CASSLHRANTEAFF. Full variable domain (outside the CDR3, taken from reference TRBV7-6 and TRBJ1-1): GAGVSQSPRYKVTKRGQDVALRCDPISGHVSLYWYRQALGQGPEFLTYFNYEAQQDKSGLPNDRFSAERPEGSISTLTIQRTEQRDSAMYRCASSLHRANTEAFFGQGTRLTVV.

This clonotype was counted many times. This chain links TRBV3-1 with TRBJ1-1, with TRBD1 matching 10 bases. Germline CDR1 LGHDT, CDR2 YNNKEL (reference sequence). The CDR3 runs to 16 residues. Trimming took 3 bases from V and 4 from J; bases not matched to a gene: 8. CDR3 nucleotides: TGTGCCAGCAGCCACGGGACAGGGGAGAGTGGCACTGAAGCTTTCTTT. This codes for CASSHGTGESGTEAFF.

This clonotype has a count of ten or more. The chain carries TRBV6-2 or TRBV6-3 and TRBJ1-5; D may be TRBD1 (6 bases). V lost 10 bases and J lost 4, with 17 bases in between. In germline, CDR1 is MNHEY, CDR2 SVGEGT. This CDR3 is 14 amino acids long. The CDR3 region is CATIDRINNQPQHF. The CDR3 DNA reads TGTGCCACTATAGACAGGATCAATAATCAGCCCCAGCATTTT.

Ten or more counts support this clonotype. J is TRBJ2-3 and V is TRBV7-9; TRBD1 aligns across 9 bases. The CDR3 runs 16 residues. V trimming: 3 bases; J trimming: 1 base; junction bases outside the gene matches: 5. CDR1 and CDR2 (germline): SEHNR, FQNEAQ (reference sequence). The CDR3: CASSFPRDRGTDTQYF. The CDR3, as DNA: TGTGCCAGCAGCTTCCCCCGGGACAGGGGCACAGATACGCAGTATTTT.

This clonotype has at least ten counts. The chain recombines TRBV3-1 with TRBJ1-2; TRBD1 matches at 7 bases. The CDR3 runs to 14 residues. Germline lookup yields CDR1 LGHDT and CDR2 YNNKEL (reference sequence). Trimming took 4 bases from V and 5 from J; bases not matched to a gene: 7. The CDR3 loop is CASSPRGDGYGYTF. In DNA, the CDR3 is TGTGCCAGCAGCCCCAGGGGGGATGGGTATGGCTACACCTTC. Complete variable domain (other parts from reference TRBV3-1 and TRBJ1-2): DTAVSQTPKYLVTQMGNDKSIKCEQNLGHDTMYWYKQDSKKFLKIMFSYNNKELIINETVPNRFSPKSPDKAHLNLHINSLELGDSAVYFCASSPRGDGYGYTFGSGTRLTVV.

This clonotype showed up many times. The chain couples TRBV5-1 to TRBJ2-7, with TRBD1 matching over 7 bases. Germline lookup yields CDR1 SGHRS and CDR2 YFSETQ. V was pared by 4 bases and J by 0 bases, with 7 bases of the junction left unmatched. This CDR3 comprises 15 residues. The CDR3, as DNA: TGCGCCAGCAGCACAGGGGACACTAGCTCCTACGAGCAGTACTTC. It specifies CASSTGDTSSYEQYF.

The genes are TRBV14 and TRBJ1-2, with D possibly being TRBD1 (6 bases). This CDR3 is built from 16 residues. The V gene lost 0 bases and the J gene lost 6 bases, with 17 bases spanning the gap. Germline CDR1 reads SGHDN; CDR2 reads FVKESK. CDR3 sequence: CASSQDGRGNLDGYTF. The CDR3 nucleotides read TGTGCCAGCAGCCAAGATGGCAGGGGAAATCTCGATGGCTACACCTTC.

This clonotype was observed a few times. The V gene is TRBV3-1, the J gene TRBJ2-1, with 10 bases aligning to TRBD2. The CDR3 totals 15 residues. With V trimmed by 1 base and J by 4 bases, 1 base remained unmatched. Germline CDR1 LGHDT, CDR2 YNNKEL (reference sequence). This CDR3 is CASSQVTSGYNEQFF. CDR3 coding DNA: TGTGCCAGCAGCCAAGTGACTAGCGGGTACAATGAGCAGTTCTTC.

This clonotype showed up just a few times. V gene TRBV20-1 combines with J gene TRBJ2-1; 11 nucleotides agree with TRBD2. The CDR3 has 15 residues. The V segment lost 6 bases and the J segment 0 bases; nucleotides outside the gene matches: 4. The V gene's germline CDR1 is DFQATT and CDR2 SNEGSKA (reference sequence). Here the CDR3 reads CSATSGGLSYNEQFF. CDR3 nucleotide sequence: TGCAGTGCCACTAGCGGGGGCCTCTCCTACAATGAGCAGTTCTTC.

This chain uses TRBV6-5 with TRBJ2-7; 9 nucleotides align to TRBD1. The trim removed 6 bases at V and 2 bases at J, leaving 11 bases unmatched. Germline values: CDR1 MNHEY, CDR2 SVGAGI. The CDR3 is 16 amino acids. CDR3 loop: CASSYTGTGTPYEQYF. DNA of the CDR3: TGTGCCAGCAGCTATACCGGGACAGGGACACCCTACGAGCAGTACTTC.

This clonotype was picked up many times. The chain combines TRBV6-1 with TRBJ2-3; 10 bases are a match to TRBD2. From germline, CDR1 is MNHNS and CDR2 SASEGT. V trimming: 6 bases; J trimming: 0 bases; junction bases outside the gene matches: 9. The CDR3 covers 17 residues. The CDR3 is CASRGLAHSYSTDTQYF. The DNA for the CDR3 is TGTGCCAGCAGGGGACTAGCGCATTCTTATAGCACAGATACGCAGTATTTT.

Ten or more counts support this clonotype. The V call is TRBV7-2, the J call TRBJ1-4; perhaps TRBD1 as D (5 bases). This CDR3 has 15 amino acids. V was pared by 4 bases and J by 7 bases, with 16 bases between. Germline assignment: CDR1 SGHTA and CDR2 FQGNSA. As DNA, the CDR3 is TGTGCCAGCAGCTCTAGGACACCTTCGGGTGAAAAACTGTTTTTT. Amino acids: CASSSRTPSGEKLFF.

J is TRBJ2-7 and V is TRBV19, with 7 bases that match TRBD1. Germline values: CDR1 LNHDA, CDR2 SQIVND (reference sequence). After removal of 2 bases from V and 3 bases from J, the junction contained 4 bases not matched to a gene. This CDR3 contains 14 residues. CDR3 region: CASSIKQGYYEQYF. The CDR3 region has the DNA TGTGCCAGTAGTATAAAACAGGGGTACTACGAGCAGTACTTC.

This clonotype was detected ten times or more. The rearrangement links TRBV15 to TRBJ2-5; D is unclear. There are 17 residues in the CDR3. Trimming left V 0 bases short and J 1 base short, with 15 bases between. The germline CDR1 and CDR2 sequences are LNHNV and YYDKDF (reference sequence). The CDR3 here is CATSRDRFRTAQETQYF. CDR3 nucleotides: TGTGCCACCAGCAGAGATCGGTTCCGGACCGCCCAAGAGACCCAGTACTTC.

Many counts were recorded for this clonotype. CDR3 in amino acids: CAWSRPTREKLFF. CDR3 in DNA: TGTGCCTGGAGCAGGCCAACACGTGAAAAACTGTTTTTT. This chain connects TRBV30 to TRBJ1-4; D is unclear. There are 13 residues in the CDR3. In germline, CDR1 is GTSNPN, CDR2 SVGIG (reference sequence). V lost 3 bases, J lost 7 bases, and 12 bases lay in between.

V is TRBV20-1 and J is TRBJ2-1; 10 nucleotides agree with TRBD2. CDR1 is DFQATT, CDR2 SNEGSKA, per germline (reference sequence). CDR3 size: 15 residues. The trim removed 5 bases at V and 5 bases at J, leaving 9 bases unmatched. CDR3 in amino acids: CSAVLAGAFDNEQFF. The CDR3 DNA is TGCAGTGCTGTTCTAGCGGGAGCGTTTGACAATGAGCAGTTCTTC.

Details on this clonotype: Given a much more abundant clone one base away, this may be a read error. This chain connects TRBV6-1 to TRBJ2-1, with TRBD2 matching over 14 bases. V lost 7 bases and J lost 8; bases outside the gene matches: 7. In germline, CDR1 is MNHNS, CDR2 SASEGT. This CDR3 is 15 amino acids long. The CDR3 bases are TGTGCCAGCATTGATCCGACTAGCGGGAGGGATGAGCAGTTCTTC. Protein product: CASIDPTSGRDEQFF.

This clonotype was found many times. A much bigger clone sits one base away, suggesting this may be a read error. V gene TRBV9 combines with J gene TRBJ2-1; no reliable D call. Trimming took off 0 bases at V and 4 bases at J, with 2 bases between the two ends. The CDR3 runs to 12 residues. Germline lookup yields CDR1 SGDLS and CDR2 YYNGEE. The CDR3, as DNA: TGTGCCAGCAGCGTAGGGTACAATGAGCAGTTCTTC. It yields the protein CASSVGYNEQFF.

There are many counts of this clonotype. The chain has TRBV6-1 and TRBJ1-1, with D possibly matching TRBD1 (5 bases). Trimming pared 2 bases from V and 4 bases from J, leaving 8 bases between. Germline V gene lookup returns CDR1 MNHNS and CDR2 SASEGT. The CDR3 length is 13 residues. CDR3 loop: CASSEQGSTEAFF. CDR3 nucleotides: TGTGCCAGCAGTGAACAGGGTTCCACTGAAGCTTTCTTT.

The chain carries TRBV7-9 and TRBJ2-1; maybe TRBD2 (7 bases). The CDR3 totals 17 residues. Germline lookup yields CDR1 SEHNR and CDR2 FQNEAQ (reference sequence). V lost 3 bases and J lost 0, with 15 bases in between. CDR3 sequence reads: CASSLFRGGSSYNEQFF. In DNA, the CDR3 is TGTGCCAGCAGCTTGTTTAGGGGGGGAAGCTCCTACAATGAGCAGTTCTTC.

This clonotype was counted ten times or more. The V and J genes are TRBV4-1 and TRBJ2-1; 9 bases are a match to TRBD2. Germline lookup yields CDR1 MGHRA and CDR2 YSYEKL. The CDR3 is 15 amino acids. Germline trimming cut 4 bases from V and 6 bases from J; bases unmatched to any gene: 7. CDR3 in DNA: TGCGCCAGCAGCCTCGGACTAGCGCAGTCCAATGAGCAGTTCTTC. This codes for CASSLGLAQSNEQFF.

In its sample, this clonotype was seen many times. V and J are TRBV5-1 and TRBJ2-3; D gene uncertain. The CDR3 totals 13 residues. Trimming took 0 bases from V and 5 from J, leaving 7 bases between them. The germline V gene encodes CDR1 SGHRS and CDR2 YFSETQ. This CDR3 reads CASSLEGQDTQYF. In DNA, the CDR3 is TGCGCCAGCAGCTTGGAAGGGCAAGATACGCAGTATTTT.

This clonotype has ten or more counts. The chain combines TRBV27 with TRBJ1-2, with no clear D. Germline V gene sequence: CDR1 MNHEY, CDR2 SMNVEV (reference sequence). Trimming removed 1 base at V and 7 bases at J, with 10 bases between. The length of the CDR3 is 13 residues. The CDR3 here is CASSLYPESGYTF. The CDR3 DNA reads as TGTGCCAGCAGTTTATACCCGGAGTCTGGCTACACCTTC.